This TCR beta chain was obtained from a study of Ad26.COV2.S vaccination and SARS-CoV-2 variants. Study at large: Ad26.COV2.S arm of COV1001 included the donor. Study-level points and caveats: Analyses that measured TCR breadth and depth may have underestimated total T cell responses.

With respect to this clone: Antigen unknown.

Profiled with immunoSEQ multiplex PCR; TCRdb holds only in-frame clones, not every one. The sample comprises approximately 480,000 clones, approximately 90% of which are singletons, and more than 10% rests with the top ten. The treatment here: over 15 received Ad26.COV2.S at low or high dose, single or two shots; 5 received placebo; per-sample allocation not given. Sampling was performed 63 days after the first vaccine or placebo injection. Trimming removed 5 bases from V and 1 base from J, with 23 bases in between. There are 18 residues in the CDR3. Germline V lookup: CDR1 MDHEN, CDR2 SYDVKM. The chain has TRBV28 and TRBJ1-2; no definite D call. The TCR originated in a person between 18 and 65 years old who received the Ad26.COV2.S COVID-19 vaccine or a placebo. The sequenced sample was peripheral blood, obtained in a trial of Ad26.COV2.S vaccine versus placebo. The CDR3 DNA sequence: TGTGCCAGCAGTCCCGAAGGGATTGGGTGGGGAAGTAACTATGGCTACACCTTC. Its translation: CASSPEGIGWGSNYGYTF.